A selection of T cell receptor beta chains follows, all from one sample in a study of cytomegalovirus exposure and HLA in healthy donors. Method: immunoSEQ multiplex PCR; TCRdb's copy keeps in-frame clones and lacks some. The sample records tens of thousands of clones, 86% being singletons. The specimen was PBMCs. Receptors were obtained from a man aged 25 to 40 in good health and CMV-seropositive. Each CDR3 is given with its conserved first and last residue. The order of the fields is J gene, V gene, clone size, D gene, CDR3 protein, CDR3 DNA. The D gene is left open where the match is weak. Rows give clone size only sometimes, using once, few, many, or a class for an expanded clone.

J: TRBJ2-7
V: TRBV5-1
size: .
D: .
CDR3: CASSRSRGRYEQYF
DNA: TGCGCCAGCAGCCGTTCAAGGGGGAGATACGAGCAGTACTTC

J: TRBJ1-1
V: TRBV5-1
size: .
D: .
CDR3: CASSSGYSQAFF
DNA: TGCGCCAGCAGCTCAGGGTACAGTCAAGCTTTCTTT

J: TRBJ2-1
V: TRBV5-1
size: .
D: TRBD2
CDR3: CASSLLLAGNPNNEQFF
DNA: TGCGCCAGCAGCTTGCTCTTAGCGGGCAACCCAAACAATGAGCAGTTCTTC

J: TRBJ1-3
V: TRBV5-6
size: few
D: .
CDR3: CASSPGTGNTIYF
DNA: TGTGCCAGCAGCCCCGGGACTGGAAACACCATATATTTT

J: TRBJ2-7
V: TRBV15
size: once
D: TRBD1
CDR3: CATSRETGGTYEQYF
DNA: TGTGCCACCAGCAGAGAGACAGGGGGCACCTACGAGCAGTACTTC

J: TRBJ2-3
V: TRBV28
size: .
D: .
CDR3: CASTGGGVGNTDTQYF
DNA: TGTGCCAGCACCGGAGGCGGGGTAGGAAACACAGATACGCAGTATTTT

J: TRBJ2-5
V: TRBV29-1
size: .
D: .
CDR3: CSVDGLGQGGETQYF
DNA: TGCAGCGTTGACGGGTTGGGGCAGGGGGGCGAGACCCAGTACTTC

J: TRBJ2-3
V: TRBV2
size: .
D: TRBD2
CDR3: CASRAGTSGRDTQYF
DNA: TGTGCCAGCAGGGCCGGGACTAGCGGAAGGGATACGCAGTATTTT

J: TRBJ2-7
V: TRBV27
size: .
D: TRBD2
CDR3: CASSFAGTSGYEQYF
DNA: TGTGCCAGCAGTTTCGCCGGGACTAGCGGCTACGAGCAGTACTTC

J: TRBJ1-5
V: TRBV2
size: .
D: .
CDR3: CASREGGGQYQPQHF
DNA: TGTGCCAGCAGGGAAGGGGGAGGACAATATCAGCCCCAGCATTTT

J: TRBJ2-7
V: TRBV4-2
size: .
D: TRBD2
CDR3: CASSQDQRELFFYEQYF
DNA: TGTGCCAGCAGCCAAGATCAGCGGGAGTTGTTCTTCTACGAGCAGTACTTC

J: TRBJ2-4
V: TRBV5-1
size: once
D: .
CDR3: CASRGGSLNIQYF
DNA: TGCGCCAGCAGGGGGGGTTCCCTAAACATTCAGTACTTC

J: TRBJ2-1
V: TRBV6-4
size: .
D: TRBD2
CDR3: CASSDSLSGRDNEQFF
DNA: TGTGCCAGCAGTGACTCCCTTAGCGGGAGGGATAATGAGCAGTTCTTC

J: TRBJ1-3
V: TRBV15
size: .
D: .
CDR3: CATSRGGRRARSGNTIYF
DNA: TGTGCCACCAGCAGAGGAGGGCGGCGGGCTCGTTCTGGAAACACCATATATTTT

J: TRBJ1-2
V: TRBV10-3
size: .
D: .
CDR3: CAISREGGYTF
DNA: TGTGCCATCAGTCGGGAGGGAGGCTACACCTTC

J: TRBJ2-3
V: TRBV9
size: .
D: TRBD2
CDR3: CASSPMLGGATDTQYF
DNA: TGTGCCAGCAGCCCTATGCTCGGGGGGGCAACAGATACGCAGTATTTT

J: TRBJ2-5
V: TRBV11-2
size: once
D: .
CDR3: CASSLRRQLQETQYF
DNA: TGTGCCAGCAGCCTCAGGAGACAGTTACAAGAGACCCAGTACTTC

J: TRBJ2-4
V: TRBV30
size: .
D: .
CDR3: CAWNEGSSNIQYF
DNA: TGTGCCTGGAATGAGGGATCCTCAAACATTCAGTACTTC

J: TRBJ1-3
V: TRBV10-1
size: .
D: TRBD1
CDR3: CASSYPGQGANSGNTIYF
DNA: TGCGCCAGCAGTTACCCGGGACAGGGGGCTAACTCTGGAAACACCATATATTTT

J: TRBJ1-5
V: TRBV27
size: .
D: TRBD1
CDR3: CASRAQGTGFGNQPQHF
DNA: TGTGCCAGCAGGGCTCAGGGGACAGGGTTCGGCAATCAGCCCCAGCATTTT

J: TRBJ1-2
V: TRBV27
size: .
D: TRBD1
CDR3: CASSRGTGGNGYTF
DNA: TGTGCCAGCAGTAGAGGGACAGGGGGTAATGGCTACACCTTC

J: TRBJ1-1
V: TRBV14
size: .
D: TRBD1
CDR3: CASSHRGRMNTEAFF
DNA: TGTGCCAGCAGCCATAGGGGGCGGATGAACACTGAAGCTTTCTTT

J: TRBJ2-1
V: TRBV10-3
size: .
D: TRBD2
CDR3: CATVLAGGLSSYNEQFF
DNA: TGTGCCACAGTACTAGCGGGCGGGCTCAGCTCCTACAATGAGCAGTTCTTC

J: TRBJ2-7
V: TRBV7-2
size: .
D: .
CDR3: CASSLEWSSYEQYF
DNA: TGTGCCAGCAGCTTAGAGTGGAGCTCCTACGAGCAGTACTTC

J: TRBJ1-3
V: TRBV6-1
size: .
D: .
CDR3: CASRTGMPGNTIYF
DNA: TGTGCCAGCAGGACCGGGATGCCTGGAAACACCATATATTTT

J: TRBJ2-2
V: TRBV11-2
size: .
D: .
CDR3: CASSLREYTGELFF
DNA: TGTGCCAGCAGCTTAAGGGAGTACACCGGGGAGCTGTTTTTT

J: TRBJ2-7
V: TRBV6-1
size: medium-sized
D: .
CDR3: CASSDLGGGPDEQYF
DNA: TGTGCCAGCAGTGATTTGGGAGGAGGGCCAGACGAGCAGTACTTC

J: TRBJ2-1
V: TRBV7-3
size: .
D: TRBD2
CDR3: CASSLFGTSGQGDNEQFF
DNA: TGTGCCAGCAGCTTATTTGGGACTAGCGGACAGGGCGACAATGAGCAGTTCTTC

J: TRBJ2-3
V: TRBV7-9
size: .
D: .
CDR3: CASSPSGTSTDTQYF
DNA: TGTGCCAGCAGCCCGTCCGGGACTAGCACAGATACGCAGTATTTT

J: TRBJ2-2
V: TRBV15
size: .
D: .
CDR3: CATSRGGRGGTGELFF
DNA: TGTGCCACCAGCAGGGGTGGGCGAGGGGGCACCGGGGAGCTGTTTTTT

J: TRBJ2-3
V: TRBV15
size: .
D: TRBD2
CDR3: CATSSATGTRGGTDTQYF
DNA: TGTGCCACCAGCAGCGCCACCGGGACTAGAGGCGGGACAGATACGCAGTATTTT

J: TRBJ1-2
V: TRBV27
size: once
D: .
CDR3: CASSPGPPYGYTF
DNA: TGTGCCAGCAGCCCAGGGCCACCTTATGGCTACACCTTC

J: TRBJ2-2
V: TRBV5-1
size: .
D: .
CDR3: CASSPPRGTGELFF
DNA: TGCGCCAGCAGCCCCCCCCGCGGCACCGGGGAGCTGTTTTTT

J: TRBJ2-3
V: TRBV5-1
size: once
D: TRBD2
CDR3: CASSLPGLAGARADTQYF
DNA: TGCGCCAGCAGCTTGCCGGGACTAGCGGGAGCACGCGCAGATACGCAGTATTTT

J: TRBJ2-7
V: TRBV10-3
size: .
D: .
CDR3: CAISESDRLYEQYF
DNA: TGTGCCATCAGTGAGTCGGACAGACTCTACGAGCAGTACTTC

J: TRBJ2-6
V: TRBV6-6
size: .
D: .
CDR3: CASSLRSGANVLTF
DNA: TGTGCCAGCAGTTTGCGCTCTGGGGCCAACGTCCTGACTTTC

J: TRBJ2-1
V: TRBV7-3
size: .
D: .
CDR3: CASSLKGMWGDSHDYNEQFF
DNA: TGTGCCAGCAGCTTAAAAGGGATGTGGGGAGATTCGCACGATTACAATGAGCAGTTCTTC

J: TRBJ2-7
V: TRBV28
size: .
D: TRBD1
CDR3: CASSFVGRGLDEQYF
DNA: TGTGCCAGCAGTTTCGTAGGCAGGGGGCTCGACGAGCAGTACTTC

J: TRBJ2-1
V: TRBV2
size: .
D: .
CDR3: CASSWRADWYEQFF
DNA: TGTGCCAGCAGTTGGCGGGCTGATTGGTATGAGCAGTTCTTC

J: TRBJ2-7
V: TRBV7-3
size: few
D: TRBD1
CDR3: CASSPGQGGSYEQYF
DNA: TGTGCCAGCAGCCCAGGACAGGGTGGTTCCTACGAGCAGTACTTC

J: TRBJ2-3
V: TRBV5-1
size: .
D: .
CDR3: CASSLEDNTDTQYF
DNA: TGCGCCAGCAGCTTGGAGGACAATACAGATACGCAGTATTTT

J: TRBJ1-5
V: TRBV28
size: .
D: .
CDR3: CASSFRGMFSNQPQHF
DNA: TGTGCCAGCAGTTTCAGAGGGATGTTTAGCAATCAGCCCCAGCATTTT

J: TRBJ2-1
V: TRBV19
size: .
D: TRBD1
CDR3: CASSGQGSYNEQFF
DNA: TGTGCCAGCTCGGGACAGGGGTCCTACAATGAGCAGTTCTTC

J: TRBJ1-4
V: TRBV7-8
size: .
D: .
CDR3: CASSLAGTRWREKLFF
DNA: TGTGCCAGCAGCTTAGCTGGGACAAGGTGGCGCGAAAAACTGTTTTTT

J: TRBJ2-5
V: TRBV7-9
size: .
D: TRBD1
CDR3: CASSTTGAGETQYF
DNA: TGTGCCAGCAGCACGACAGGGGCTGGGGAGACCCAGTACTTC

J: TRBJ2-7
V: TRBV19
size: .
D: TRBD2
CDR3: CASSMGLAGVYEQYF
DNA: TGTGCCAGTAGTATGGGACTAGCGGGAGTTTACGAGCAGTACTTC

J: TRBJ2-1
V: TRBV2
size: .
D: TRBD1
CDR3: CASSESRGPYNEQFF
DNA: TGTGCCAGCAGTGAAAGCAGGGGGCCCTACAATGAGCAGTTCTTC

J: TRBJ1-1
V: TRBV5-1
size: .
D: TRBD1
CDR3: CASSPAPGQGAEAFF
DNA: TGCGCCAGCAGCCCCGCTCCGGGACAGGGCGCTGAAGCTTTCTTT

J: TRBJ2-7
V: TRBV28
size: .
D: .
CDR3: CASSLRSDRFDEQYF
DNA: TGTGCCAGCAGTTTAAGATCCGACAGGTTCGACGAGCAGTACTTC

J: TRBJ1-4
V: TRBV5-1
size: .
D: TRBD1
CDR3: CASSGQGAEKLFF
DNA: TGCGCCAGCAGCGGACAGGGTGCGGAAAAACTGTTTTTT

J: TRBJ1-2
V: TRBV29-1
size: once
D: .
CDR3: CSVVVSGVVANYGYTF
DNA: TGCAGCGTCGTGGTTTCAGGGGTAGTTGCTAACTATGGCTACACCTTC

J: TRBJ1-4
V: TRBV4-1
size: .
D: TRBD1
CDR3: CASSQDPVSTGLLFF
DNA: TGCGCCAGCAGCCAAGATCCGGTATCGACAGGGCTTCTGTTTTTT

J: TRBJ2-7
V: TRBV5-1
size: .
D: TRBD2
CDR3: CASKGGTSGTYEQYF
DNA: TGCGCCAGCAAGGGGGGGACTAGCGGAACCTACGAGCAGTACTTC

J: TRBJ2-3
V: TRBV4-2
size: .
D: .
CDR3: CASAAFSTDTQYF
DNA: TGTGCCAGCGCGGCTTTTAGCACAGATACGCAGTATTTT

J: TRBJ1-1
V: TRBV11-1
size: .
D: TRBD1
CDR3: CASSLFRQGVQEAFF
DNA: TGTGCCAGCAGCTTATTCAGACAGGGGGTGCAGGAAGCTTTCTTT